One and the same sample provided the 27 T cell receptor beta chains below, sequenced in a study of T cells in Graves' hyperthyroidism and ophthalmopathy. Amplification targeted TCR beta CDR3 regions from RNA transcripts. When the TCR CDR3 underwent first-round RT-PCR, the HTBI primer set was used. From the multiplex PCR reads, TCRdb called clonotypes with MiXCR, one entry per CDR3 protein. Here the sample spans roughly 840,000 distinct CDR3 sequences, roughly 40% being singletons. The source material was blood. These receptors came from a man in his late teens or twenties with Graves' hyperthyroidism.

This sequence joins TRBV28 and TRBJ1-5; D might be TRBD1 (6 bases). From germline, CDR1 is MDHEN and CDR2 SYDVKM. Trimming pared 7 bases from V and 7 bases from J, leaving 17 bases between. The CDR3 is 14 amino acids. The CDR3 coding sequence is TGTGCCAGCAACGAACCGACAGGCAGCCAGCCCCAGCATTTT. Its protein is CASNEPTGSQPQHF.

V is TRBV5-4 and J is TRBJ2-7, with TRBD2 identical over 8 bases. With V trimmed by 9 bases and J by 3 bases, 8 bases remained unmatched. Germline V CDR1 and CDR2: SGHNT, YYREEE (reference sequence). The CDR3 runs to 13 residues. The CDR3 DNA sequence: TGTGCCACCCAATTGACTAGCGACTACGAGCAGTACTTC. It yields the protein CATQLTSDYEQYF. Full variable domain (outside the CDR3, taken from reference TRBV5-4 and TRBJ2-7): ETGVTQSPTHLIKTRGQQVTLRCSSQSGHNTVSWYQQALGQGPQFIFQYYREEENGRGNFPPRFSGLQFPNYSSELNVNALELDDSALYLCATQLTSDYEQYFGPGTRLTVT.

The sample holds many counts of this clonotype. The genes are TRBV7-9 and TRBJ2-7; 7 nucleotides match TRBD1. The length of the CDR3 is 14 residues. The J segment lost 4 bases and the V segment lost 5 bases, leaving 8 bases of the junction unmatched. Looked up from germline, CDR1 is SEHNR and CDR2 is FQNEAQ (reference sequence). For the CDR3, the DNA is TGTGCCAGCAGCGGAACGGACAGGCGTTACGAGCAGTACTTC. Protein sequence: CASSGTDRRYEQYF.

This chain joins TRBV7-9 and TRBJ2-7; a possible D gene is TRBD1 (6 bases). V lost 4 bases and J 3 bases, leaving 13 bases between the germline ends. The germline gives CDR1 SEHNR, CDR2 FQNEAQ (reference sequence). This CDR3 has 14 amino acids. Written as DNA, the CDR3 is TGTGCCAGCAGCTCCGGGACACAGATCTACGAGCAGTACTTC. Translated: CASSSGTQIYEQYF. The variable domain in full, completed from reference TRBV7-9 and TRBJ2-7, reads DTGVSQNPRHKITKRGQNVTFRCDPISEHNRLYWYRQTLGQGPEFLTYFQNEAQLEKSRLLSDRFSAERPKGSFSTLEIQRTEQGDSAMYLCASSSGTQIYEQYFGPGTRLTVT.

The genes are TRBV5-5 and TRBJ1-4; D is unclear. Germline assignment: CDR1 SGHKS and CDR2 YYEKEE (reference sequence). The CDR3 has 13 amino acids. Trimming shortened V by 4 bases and J by 10 bases, and 14 bases separated the two germline ends. CDR3 sequence reads: CASSTHASGKLFF. CDR3 in DNA: TGTGCCAGCAGCACCCACGCCTCGGGAAAACTGTTTTTT.

The chain's CDR3 is CSVERTAGANEQYF. The CDR3 coding sequence is TGCAGCGTTGAACGTACAGCCGGGGCCAACGAGCAGTACTTC. This chain connects TRBV29-1 to TRBJ2-7; either TRBD1 or TRBD2 may supply D (5 bases each). CDR1 and CDR2 from the germline V gene are SQVTM and ANQGSEA. The CDR3 totals 14 residues. The V and J ends lost 2 bases and 5 bases respectively, with 16 bases between them.

The V call is TRBV10-1, the J call TRBJ1-1; D uncertain. CDR3 length: 14 residues. Germline V gives CDR1 WNHNN, CDR2 SYGVQD (reference sequence). Trimming took 8 bases from V and 1 from J, leaving 14 bases between them. CDR3 region: CASLRTLPNTEAFF. DNA for the CDR3: TGCGCCAGCCTCAGGACCCTCCCGAACACTGAAGCTTTCTTT.

The gene calls are TRBV4-1 and TRBJ1-5; the D is unclear. Germline values: CDR1 MGHRA, CDR2 YSYEKL. Trimming removed 0 bases from V and 6 bases from J, with 12 bases in between. The CDR3 covers 15 residues. CDR3 amino acids: CASSQDRAVLQPQHF. CDR3 coding DNA: TGCGCCAGCAGCCAAGATAGGGCCGTTCTTCAGCCCCAGCATTTT.

The CDR3 sequence is CASSSPPSGRNTGELFF. DNA for the CDR3: TGTGCCAGTAGTAGCCCTCCTAGCGGGAGAAACACCGGGGAGCTGTTTTTT. The V call is TRBV19, the J call TRBJ2-2; 10 bases are a match to TRBD2. Germline loops: CDR1 LNHDA, CDR2 SQIVND (reference sequence). CDR3 size: 17 residues. After removal of 4 bases from V and 2 bases from J, the junction contained 7 bases not matched to a gene.

The chain carries TRBV20-1 and TRBJ2-5; 13 positions agree with TRBD2. The J call is in doubt because the DNA end fits TRBJ2-7 better. The CDR3 spans 14 residues. CDR1 DFQATT and CDR2 SNEGSKA come from the germline V gene (reference sequence). For the CDR3, the DNA is TGCAGTGCCCGGACTAGCGGGAGCATCCACGAGCAGTACTTC. Protein product: CSARTSGSIHEQYF.

This clonotype showed up many times. This is likely a read error, given that the CDR3 carries no conserved phenylalanine or tryptophan at its end. The DNA is left out, because the CDR3 cannot be placed on it with certainty; the CDR3 is given as TCRdb lists it. The rearrangement joins TRBV19 to TRBJ1-1; the table names TRBD1, a call not compared with the DNA. The CDR3 region is 10 residues in length, termini included. Germline V gene lookup returns CDR1 LNHDA and CDR2 SQIVND (reference sequence). The chain's CDR3 is CARPVMLRDL.

This clonotype occurred many times. The rearrangement joins TRBV29-1 to TRBJ1-1; D unresolved. The CDR3 is 12 amino acids. Germline-derived CDR1 and CDR2 are SQVTM and ANQGSEA. With 7 bases removed from V and 3 bases from J, the gap between germline ends came to 12 bases. The chain's CDR3 is CSADPGDTEAFF. Here the CDR3 DNA reads TGCAGCGCGGACCCCGGGGACACTGAAGCTTTCTTT.

The V gene is TRBV7-6, the J gene TRBJ2-7; D is unclear. The CDR3 runs to 14 residues. V was clipped by 5 bases and J by 6 bases, with 17 bases between them. The germline gives CDR1 SGHVS, CDR2 FNYEAQ. The CDR3 DNA reads as TGTGCCAGCAGCCCCACGTCGGTGGGTCTCGAGCAGTACTTC. It yields the protein CASSPTSVGLEQYF. Supplemented by reference TRBV7-6 and TRBJ2-7, the full variable domain reads GAGVSQSPRYKVTKRGQDVALRCDPISGHVSLYWYRQALGQGPEFLTYFNYEAQQDKSGLPNDRFSAERPEGSISTLTIQRTEQRDSAMYRCASSPTSVGLEQYFGPGTRLTVT.

This clonotype was counted at least ten times. The rearrangement joins TRBV19 to TRBJ1-3, with D unresolved. The CDR3 loop spans 14 amino acids. Germline CDR1 is LNHDA and CDR2 is SQIVND (reference sequence). Trimming left V 7 bases short and J 0 bases short, with 10 bases between. The CDR3 nucleotides are TGTGCCAGTAAGGGATGGAACTCTGGAAACACCATATATTTT. Translation gives CASKGWNSGNTIYF.

The gene calls are TRBV4-2 and TRBJ1-2, with 7 bases identical to TRBD1. The V segment lost 0 bases and the J segment 5 bases; nucleotides outside the gene matches: 3. This CDR3 region has 14 residues. CDR1 is LGHNA and CDR2 is YNFKEQ in the germline V gene. In DNA form, the CDR3 reads TGTGCCAGCAGCCAAGAGGCAGGGGGGTATGGCTACACCTTC. Translated, it gives CASSQEAGGYGYTF.

This clonotype was detected ten times or more. The chain couples TRBV2 to TRBJ1-1; D gene ambiguous. V lost 7 bases and J 3 bases, leaving 9 bases between the germline ends. The CDR3 runs 12 residues. Looked up from germline, CDR1 is SNHLY and CDR2 is FYNNEI. CDR3 sequence reads: CASTREHTEAFF. CDR3 nucleotides: TGTGCCAGCACTCGAGAACACACTGAAGCTTTCTTT.

The rearrangement links TRBV20-1 to TRBJ2-2; 8 bases align to TRBD2. This CDR3 is 15 amino acids long. The V gene end was trimmed by 2 bases and the J gene end by 1 base; junction bases not matched to a gene: 3. The germline gives CDR1 DFQATT, CDR2 SNEGSKA (reference sequence). The CDR3 here is CSARRLAGNTGELFF. CDR3 sequence (DNA): TGCAGTGCTAGACGTCTAGCGGGGAACACCGGGGAGCTGTTTTTT.

This clonotype appeared many times. This chain connects TRBV12-3 or TRBV12-4 to TRBJ2-5; TRBD2 aligns across 7 bases. The CDR3 spans 13 residues. V dropped 7 bases and J dropped 2; count of bases not matched to a gene: 4. DNA for the CDR3: TGTGCCAGCACCTGGGGAGGGCAAGAGACCCAGTACTTC. This gives the protein CASTWGGQETQYF.

This clonotype has ten or more counts. The chain has TRBV29-1 and TRBJ2-2; a weak D match, TRBD2 (6 bases). The CDR3 loop spans 13 amino acids. V was shortened by 3 bases and J by 3 bases, with 8 bases between the two germline ends. CDR1 and CDR2 (germline): SQVTM, ANQGSEA. The CDR3 bases are TGCAGCGTTGATGGAGGGTACACCGGGGAGCTGTTTTTT. Translation: CSVDGGYTGELFF.

This clonotype has ten or more counts. The V and J genes are TRBV5-6 and TRBJ1-6, with 10 bases identical to TRBD1. CDR1 is SGHDT, CDR2 YYEEEE, per germline. This CDR3 is built from 15 residues. The J segment lost 7 bases and the V segment lost 6 bases, leaving 7 bases of the junction unmatched. CDR3 in amino acids: CASIRRDRGNSPLHF. CDR3 coding DNA: TGTGCCAGCATCCGCCGGGACAGGGGAAATTCACCCCTCCACTTT. The variable domain in full, with the rest retrieved from reference TRBV5-6 and TRBJ1-6, is DAGVTQSPTHLIKTRGQQVTLRCSPKSGHDTVSWYQQALGQGPQFIFQYYEEEERQRGNFPDRFSGHQFPNYSSELNVNALLLGDSALYLCASIRRDRGNSPLHFGNGTRLTVT.

The chain links TRBV6-1 to TRBJ1-5, with a weak D call TRBD1 (6 bases). V was pared by 5 bases and J by 0 bases, with 14 bases between. This CDR3 has 16 residues. Germline-derived CDR1 and CDR2 are MNHNS and SASEGT. This CDR3 reads CASSPQGKDSNQPQHF. CDR3 sequence (DNA): TGTGCCAGCAGTCCGCAGGGGAAAGATAGCAATCAGCCCCAGCATTTT.

This clonotype turned up a few times. This chain uses TRBV5-1 with TRBJ1-1; D is possibly TRBD1 (5 bases). The CDR3 has 15 amino acids. Germline CDR1 SGHRS, CDR2 YFSETQ. The V end lost 0 bases, the J end lost 5 bases, and 14 bases lay between the germline ends. This chain's CDR3 is CASSLVVGRETEAFF. The CDR3 DNA follows: TGCGCCAGCAGCTTGGTCGTTGGCAGGGAGACTGAAGCTTTCTTT.

The V and J genes are TRBV7-8 and TRBJ1-2, with D perhaps matching TRBD1 (5 bases). The CDR3 has 15 amino acids. Germline V gene data show CDR1 as SGHVS and CDR2 as FQNEAQ. V lost 1 base to trimming and J lost 0 bases, with 9 bases between them. CDR3 DNA: TGTGCCAGCAGCTTAGTGGGGGGTTCTAACTATGGCTACACCTTC. This translates into CASSLVGGSNYGYTF.

The V and J genes are TRBV30 and TRBJ1-1; D call uncertain. Trimming cost V 0 bases and J 2 bases, with 10 bases left between them. The CDR3 contains 14 residues. Germline V gives CDR1 GTSNPN, CDR2 SVGIG (reference sequence). The CDR3 protein is CAWSVWSGNTEAFF. The CDR3 DNA is TGTGCCTGGAGTGTATGGTCGGGTAACACTGAAGCTTTCTTT.

This rearrangement joins TRBV12-5 to TRBJ2-2; TRBD2 might be the D (6 bases). The germline gives CDR1 LGHNT, CDR2 FRNRAP. V lost 7 bases, J lost 5 bases, and 14 bases lay in between. CDR3 length equals 14 residues. CDR3 loop: CASALWGGTGELFF. The DNA of the CDR3 is TGTGCTAGTGCTCTTTGGGGAGGAACCGGGGAGCTGTTTTTT.

There are many counts of this clonotype. This chain joins TRBV20-1 and TRBJ1-5, with unresolved D. The CDR3 runs to 13 residues. The germline gives CDR1 DFQATT, CDR2 SNEGSKA (reference sequence). V was shortened by 3 bases and J by 7 bases, with 13 bases between the two germline ends. Written as DNA, the CDR3 is TGCAGTGCTAGGGTCAGCATGGTGCAGCCCCAGCATTTT. Translating gives CSARVSMVQPQHF.

The chain links TRBV20-1 to TRBJ1-4; D is undetermined. Trimming cost V 3 bases and J 6 bases, with 17 bases left between them. This CDR3 comprises 15 residues. CDR1 DFQATT and CDR2 SNEGSKA come from the germline V gene (reference sequence). The CDR3 region is CSARGWETSDEKLFF. In nucleotides, the CDR3 is TGCAGTGCTAGGGGGTGGGAGACCTCTGATGAAAAACTGTTTTTT.